This T cell receptor (beta chain) comes out of a study of shared clonotypes between healthy human individuals. V was clipped by 8 bases and J by 0 bases, with 11 bases between them. The germline gives CDR1 MNHNS, CDR2 SASEGT. This CDR3 is built from 13 residues. Some clones are missing from TCRdb's copy, which holds only in-frame ones; the method was immunoSEQ multiplex PCR. Of 2 million to 2.5 million clones in the sample, about 92% were seen once. The naive CD8 subset, CD45RO-negative cells positively selected for CCR7, excluded terminally differentiated effector memory CD45RA+ cells. This clone appeared once.

This chain links TRBV6-1 with TRBJ2-7; D possibly corresponds to TRBD2 (5 bases). What was sequenced was naive CD8+ T cells from PBMCs. This TCR was recovered from a man between 18 and 35 years old in good health. Some clones in this sample may be carry-over from other donors' samples. CDR3 nucleotide sequence: TGTGCCAGCGAGTTCCGGGGCTCCTACGAGCAGTACTTC. Residues: CASEFRGSYEQYF.